Listed below are T cell receptor beta chains from one sample, sequenced in a study of blood T cell repertoires in COVID-19. The protocol was immunoSEQ multiplex PCR, while the TCRdb copy is restricted to in-frame clones and leaves out a portion. The table lists some 260,000 clones, 88% of them singletons. Sequences were obtained from peripheral blood. The receptors originated from a woman aged 40 to 55 who had recovered from COVID-19. CDR3s include the opening cysteine and the closing phenylalanine or tryptophan. The D gene is left open where the match is weak. Not every row has a clone size; where given, it reads once, few, many or a size class.

abundance: .
v_gene: TRBV5-1
d_gene: TRBD1
j_gene: TRBJ1-1
CDR3nt: TGCGCCAGCAGCTCCGGGACAGGGGGCTGGGGCACTGAAGCTTTCTTT
CDR3aa: CASSSGTGGWGTEAFF

abundance: .
v_gene: TRBV11-2
d_gene: TRBD2
j_gene: TRBJ2-1
CDR3nt: TGTGCCAGCAGCCCTGGGGAGGGCCGTTACAATGAGCAGTTCTTC
CDR3aa: CASSPGEGRYNEQFF

abundance: .
v_gene: TRBV5-6
d_gene: .
j_gene: TRBJ2-1
CDR3nt: TGTGCCAGCAGCTCCCTCCCCGGAGCACATGAGCAGTTCTTC
CDR3aa: CASSSLPGAHEQFF

abundance: .
v_gene: TRBV21-1
d_gene: .
j_gene: TRBJ2-2
CDR3nt: TGTGCCAGCAGCTCTCGGTGGGGACAGGGGCCAGCGAACACCGGGGAGCTGTTTTTT
CDR3aa: CASSSRWGQGPANTGELFF

abundance: .
v_gene: TRBV7-9
d_gene: TRBD1
j_gene: TRBJ1-1
CDR3nt: TGTGCCAGCAGCTGGGGACAGTTGAACACTGAAGCTTTCTTT
CDR3aa: CASSWGQLNTEAFF

abundance: .
v_gene: TRBV6-2/TRBV6-3
d_gene: TRBD1
j_gene: TRBJ2-3
CDR3nt: TGTGCCAGCAGTTACGGCGACAGGGTCACAGATACGCAGTATTTT
CDR3aa: CASSYGDRVTDTQYF

abundance: .
v_gene: TRBV21-1
d_gene: .
j_gene: TRBJ2-3
CDR3nt: TGTGCCAGCAGCCCCACGGGGACAACCACAGATACGCAGTATTTT
CDR3aa: CASSPTGTTTDTQYF

abundance: .
v_gene: TRBV27
d_gene: .
j_gene: TRBJ2-7
CDR3nt: TGTGCCAGCAGTTTATTGGCAGGTCCCAGCTCCTACGAGCAGTACTTC
CDR3aa: CASSLLAGPSSYEQYF

abundance: .
v_gene: TRBV11-3
d_gene: TRBD2
j_gene: TRBJ2-1
CDR3nt: TGTGCCAGCAGCTTAGATTTGGCGGGAGGGGGCAATGAGCAGTTCTTC
CDR3aa: CASSLDLAGGGNEQFF

abundance: once
v_gene: TRBV18
d_gene: TRBD2
j_gene: TRBJ2-1
CDR3nt: TGTGCCAGCTCACCAAGGATGACTAGCGCGGGCCCGTTCTTC
CDR3aa: CASSPRMTSAGPFF

abundance: .
v_gene: TRBV30
d_gene: .
j_gene: TRBJ1-2
CDR3nt: TGTGCCTGGAGCCTGTGGGGAGGAGGCTATGGCTACACCTTC
CDR3aa: CAWSLWGGGYGYTF

abundance: .
v_gene: TRBV5-1
d_gene: .
j_gene: TRBJ2-3
CDR3nt: TGCGCCAGCAGCTTGGTAGACCAACTACAGGGAGATACGCAGTATTTT
CDR3aa: CASSLVDQLQGDTQYF

abundance: .
v_gene: TRBV5-6
d_gene: TRBD1
j_gene: TRBJ1-2
CDR3nt: TGTGCCAGCAGCTTGTTGGGACAGGGGGGCTATGGCTACACCTTC
CDR3aa: CASSLLGQGGYGYTF

abundance: .
v_gene: TRBV7-3
d_gene: .
j_gene: TRBJ2-2
CDR3nt: TGTGCCAGCACCGCATGGGCCAACACCGGGGAGCTGTTTTTT
CDR3aa: CASTAWANTGELFF

abundance: .
v_gene: TRBV4-1
d_gene: TRBD2
j_gene: TRBJ2-2
CDR3nt: TGCGCCAGCAGCCAAGTAGGTGGGAGGGCCGGCGGGGAGCTGTTTTTT
CDR3aa: CASSQVGGRAGGELFF

abundance: .
v_gene: TRBV5-4
d_gene: .
j_gene: TRBJ1-2
CDR3nt: TGTGCCAGCAGCCCTGGGGGCAACTATGGCTACACCTTC
CDR3aa: CASSPGGNYGYTF

abundance: .
v_gene: TRBV18
d_gene: .
j_gene: TRBJ2-7
CDR3nt: TGTGCCAGCTCACCCTCCCTTCTCGCCTACGAGCAGTACTTC
CDR3aa: CASSPSLLAYEQYF

abundance: .
v_gene: TRBV3-1/TRBV3-2
d_gene: .
j_gene: TRBJ1-2
CDR3nt: TGTGCCAGCAGCCCAGCCACCAGGGACTATGGCTACACCTTC
CDR3aa: CASSPATRDYGYTF

abundance: .
v_gene: TRBV5-1
d_gene: TRBD2
j_gene: TRBJ2-3
CDR3nt: TGCGCCAGCAGCTCAGGGACTAGAGGAGCTGGGGCCACAGATACGCAGTATTTT
CDR3aa: CASSSGTRGAGATDTQYF

abundance: .
v_gene: TRBV2
d_gene: TRBD1
j_gene: TRBJ2-2
CDR3nt: TGTGCCAGCAGTCCGACAGGGGCCGGGGAGCTGTTTTTT
CDR3aa: CASSPTGAGELFF

abundance: .
v_gene: TRBV7-3
d_gene: TRBD1
j_gene: TRBJ2-2
CDR3nt: TGTGCCAGCAGCTTACGGGGCGGGACAGGGGGCGTTAGCGGGGCCAACACCGGGGAGCTGTTTTTT
CDR3aa: CASSLRGGTGGVSGANTGELFF

abundance: .
v_gene: TRBV19
d_gene: .
j_gene: TRBJ2-1
CDR3nt: TGTGCCAGTAGTATAGTCCGGCGGAACACTAATGAGCAGTTCTTC
CDR3aa: CASSIVRRNTNEQFF

abundance: .
v_gene: TRBV7-3
d_gene: TRBD1
j_gene: TRBJ1-1
CDR3nt: TGTGCCAGCAGCCCCACGGGACAGGCGGCCAAGTTCTTT
CDR3aa: CASSPTGQAAKFF

abundance: .
v_gene: TRBV19
d_gene: TRBD1
j_gene: TRBJ1-1
CDR3nt: TGTGCCAGTGAATGGGGCAGGGGGCTTAATGAAGCTTTCTTT
CDR3aa: CASEWGRGLNEAFF

abundance: .
v_gene: TRBV6-1
d_gene: .
j_gene: TRBJ1-2
CDR3nt: TGTGCCAGCAACTCGGGGGTGGGCTATGGCTACACCTTC
CDR3aa: CASNSGVGYGYTF

abundance: .
v_gene: TRBV7-9
d_gene: .
j_gene: TRBJ2-5
CDR3nt: TGTGCCAGCAGCTTAGCTGCAACCCCCCTCGGGGAGACCCAGTACTTC
CDR3aa: CASSLAATPLGETQYF

abundance: .
v_gene: TRBV27
d_gene: .
j_gene: TRBJ2-7
CDR3nt: TGTGCCAGCAGGCCCGGGGGTAGCGCGTCCTACGAGCAGTACTTC
CDR3aa: CASRPGGSASYEQYF

abundance: .
v_gene: TRBV14
d_gene: TRBD2
j_gene: TRBJ2-1
CDR3nt: TGTGCCAGCAGCACCCGGACTAGCTGGGAGCAGTTCTTC
CDR3aa: CASSTRTSWEQFF

abundance: few
v_gene: TRBV4-2
d_gene: .
j_gene: TRBJ2-3
CDR3nt: TGTGCCAGCAGCCAAAGCCCCACAGATACGCAGTATTTT
CDR3aa: CASSQSPTDTQYF

abundance: .
v_gene: TRBV7-2
d_gene: .
j_gene: TRBJ1-2
CDR3nt: TGTGCCAGCAGCTTAGGTAGGGGTGTCGCTGGCTACACCTTC
CDR3aa: CASSLGRGVAGYTF

abundance: .
v_gene: TRBV9
d_gene: .
j_gene: TRBJ2-2
CDR3nt: TGTGCCAGCAGCCCGCCCCTGGGCAGGGGGGACACCGGGGAGCTGTTTTTT
CDR3aa: CASSPPLGRGDTGELFF

abundance: .
v_gene: TRBV20-1
d_gene: TRBD2
j_gene: TRBJ2-5
CDR3nt: TGCAGTGCCAGTGGGGGGCTAGCGGGAAAAGAGACCCAGTACTTC
CDR3aa: CSASGGLAGKETQYF

abundance: .
v_gene: TRBV15
d_gene: .
j_gene: TRBJ1-2
CDR3nt: TGTGCCACCCGCCCGTCGGGGGGGACCTATGGCTACACCTTC
CDR3aa: CATRPSGGTYGYTF